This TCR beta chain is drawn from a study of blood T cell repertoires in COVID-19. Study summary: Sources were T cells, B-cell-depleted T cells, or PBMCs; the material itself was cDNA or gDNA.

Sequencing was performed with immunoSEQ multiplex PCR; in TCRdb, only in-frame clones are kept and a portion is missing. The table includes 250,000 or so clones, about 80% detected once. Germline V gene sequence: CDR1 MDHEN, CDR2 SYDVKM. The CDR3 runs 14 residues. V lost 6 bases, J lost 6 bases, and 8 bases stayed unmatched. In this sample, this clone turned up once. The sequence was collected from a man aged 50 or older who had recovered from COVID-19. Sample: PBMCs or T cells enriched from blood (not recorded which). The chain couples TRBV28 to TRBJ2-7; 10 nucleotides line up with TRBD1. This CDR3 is CASRSPGQGFEQYF. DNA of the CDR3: TGTGCCAGCAGATCCCCGGGACAGGGGTTCGAGCAGTACTTC.